This T cell receptor (beta chain) is drawn from a study of T-cell reconstitution after alpha-beta-depleted transplantation in children. This CDR3 comprises 17 residues. The germline V gene has CDR1 KGHDR and CDR2 SFDVKD. V was cut by 5 bases and J by 3 bases, with 19 bases left in between. Unique molecular identifiers were incorporated during preparation of the TCRbeta library. One entry per CDR3 protein, called by TCRdb with MiXCR from the PCR reads. The sample contains a few hundred thousand distinct CDR3 sequences, about a fifth of which appear only once. Sample: PBMCs from the stem cell graft donor, taken from the stem cell graft. This chain connects TRBV24-1 to TRBJ2-1; D is uncertain. This receptor was obtained from a human donor who donated a stem cell graft to a child with acute myeloid leukemia. In DNA, the CDR3 is TGTGCCACCAGTGGCCTTGTCAGTGGGCATGGCTACAATGAGCAGTTCTTC. Protein sequence: CATSGLVSGHGYNEQFF.